This T cell receptor (beta chain) was identified during a study of human T cells and chemical hapten exposure. The overall study: Reading of the patch tests, which applied 0.01% DPC to the upper back, occurred at 6 days. The patients were mostly female; they had alopecia areata, totalis or universalis.

The germline CDR1 and CDR2 sequences are DFQATT and SNEGSKA (reference sequence). Trimming removed 2 bases at V and 4 bases at J, with 15 bases between. This CDR3 is built from 14 residues. This sample's time point: patch test 1, 2 weeks after DPC sensitization. Sample treatment: therapeutic diphenylcyclopropenone sensitization with weekly scalp DPC. This clonotype showed up just a few times. What it recognizes is unknown. TCRdb re-called the RACE reads with MiXCR, one entry per CDR3 protein. The profile shows roughly 180,000 distinct CDR3 sequences, around 22% of them singletons. Study-level results: Unchanged with DPC sensitization were TCRs above 1 in 1000 frequency.

The receptor's source is a woman in her forties or fifties with alopecia areata. Some clones in this sample may be carry-over from other donors' samples. J is TRBJ2-7 and V is TRBV20-1; TRBD1 might be the D (6 bases). Here the sequenced sample was whole blood, taken in connection with sensitization to the hapten diphenylcyclopropenone (DPC). CDR3 sequence (DNA): TGCAGTGCTAGAACCAACAGGGAGATTTACGAGCAGTACTTC. Translating it yields CSARTNREIYEQYF.